The source of this TCR beta chain is a study of memory CD4+ T cells and cytomegalovirus serostatus (dated by TCRdb to 2018 to 2020). About the study as a whole: The 35 or so healthy Belgian adults in the cohort included 9 who were CMV seropositive and around 25 who were CMV seronegative. To replicate a published TCR-based CMV serostatus classifier, the study sequenced CD4+ memory TCRbeta repertoires from a Belgian cohort whose cytomegalovirus serostatus was known. The full study reports these points: Results were interpreted as suggesting that the CMV-associated TCR signature is largely present in the CD4+ memory repertoire. For CMV serostatus prediction, a median bootstrapped AUC of about 0.95 was reached with the original framework, and a median bootstrapped AUC of roughly 0.89 was reached with a US-trained random forest. Of around 160 previously reported CMV-associated TCRbeta sequences, approximately 70 appeared in the CD4+ memory repertoires, each in one to five individuals. A median bootstrapped AUC of almost 0.96 with a 95% CI of 0.76-1.00 was achieved on the Belgian cohort by the original-framework classifier. Only CD4+CD45RO+ memory cells were sequenced, in contrast to the original study, in which naive and memory CD4+ and CD8+ populations were covered.

Of note for this clone: Its antigen is still unknown. Base qualities are not provided; no much larger clone lies one nucleotide away.

Genomic DNA was extracted from sorted cells with the Quick-DNA Microprep Kit. TCRbeta DNA was amplified with the immunoSEQ hsTCRbeta kit following the manufacturer's protocol. An Illumina MiSeq instrument was used to sequence the TCRbeta libraries. The authors' pipeline ran thus. Removing out-of-frame sequences left about 2,300,000 distinct TCRbeta sequences, an average of around 67,000 per individual. Each individual was scored using the number of 150 to 200 previously reported CMV-associated TCRbeta sequences that the individual carried and the total number of productive distinct TCRbeta sequences. A beta-binomial model was reimplemented in Python, and scikit-learn random forests with default parameters were trained on US cohort data. Classifier performance on the Belgian cohort was summarized as median AUC with percentile confidence intervals calculated over 10,000 bootstrap iterations. TCRdb stores this immuneACCESS table with in-frame sequences only. Part of the clones is absent; in the studies checked, under half of the shortfall reflects unresolved V genes, and no reason is known for the rest. V, J and clone size derive from that table, while D and trimming were established from the DNA sequence. Present in this sample are some 57,000 clones, roughly 80% of which were seen just once. About 0.86% of the sample rests with the top ten.

Single viable CD3+CD4+CD8-CD45RO+ cells were sorted as memory CD4+ T cells on a FACSAria II. CMV serostatus was assessed using a Roche Elecsys assay, by which serum IgG against CMV pp150, pp28, p38 and p52 was detected. Following thawing, total CD4+ T cells were enriched through positive selection using CD4 magnetic microbeads. The samples came from a different study that was designed specifically to examine the CD4+ T cell memory repertoire. Peripheral blood mononuclear cells were isolated and cryopreserved according to standard operating procedures, and serum was stored at -80 degrees C. Staining used CD3-PerCP (BW264/56), CD4-APC (RPA-T4), CD45RO-PE (UCHT1) and CD8-Pacific Orange (3B5) antibodies, with Sytox blue excluding non-viable cells. The sample was memory CD4+ T cells from blood. The receptor's source is an adult in good health and CMV-seronegative.

The CDR3 region has the sequence CASSSWGQGMAFF. The nucleotide sequence is TGTGCCAGCAGCTCGTGGGGACAGGGAATGGCTTTCTTT. The V gene is TRBV7-2 and the J gene is TRBJ1-1; TRBD1 fits 9 bases in the junction. The germline V gene specifies SGHTA as CDR1 and FQGNSA as CDR2. Relative to germline, V is missing 4 bases and J is missing 11 bases, with 8 bases of the junction outside any gene match. From its cysteine to its phenylalanine, the CDR3 spans 13 amino acids. The entry retains the CDR3 DNA only, 39 bases that are in frame from base 1. The full variable domain, with segments outside the CDR3 supplied by the reference TRBV7-2 and TRBJ1-1 proteins, appears as GAGVSQSPSNKVTEKGKDVELRCDPISGHTALYWYRQSLGQGLEFLIYFQGNSAPDKSGLPSDRFSAERTGGSVSTLTIQRTQQEDSAVYLCASSSWGQGMAFFGQGTRLTVV.